Shown below are 23 T cell receptor beta chains from a single sample sequenced in a study of blood T cell repertoires in COVID-19. Data came from immunoSEQ multiplex PCR; TCRdb stores just in-frame clones and leaves some out. In the table there are 97,000 or so clones, about 85% of which are singletons. The material sequenced was peripheral blood. These receptors all stem from a man aged 45-65 years with active COVID-19.

The chain couples TRBV4-3 to TRBJ2-5; D remains unclear. Germline V gene lookup returns CDR1 LGHNA and CDR2 YSLEER. V lost 1 base and J 4 bases, leaving 10 bases between the germline ends. The CDR3 contains 14 residues. DNA of the CDR3: TGCGCCAGCAGCCAAGGAATTGGCGGAGAGACCCAGTACTTC. Its translation: CASSQGIGGETQYF.

This clone was found once. This chain uses TRBV9 with TRBJ2-1, with TRBD2 matching over 11 bases. The CDR3 covers 16 residues. After removal of 1 base from V and 6 bases from J, the junction contained 6 bases not matched to a gene. The germline V gene has CDR1 SGDLS and CDR2 YYNGEE. The CDR3: CASSVRPSGGFNEQFF. CDR3 DNA sequence: TGTGCCAGCAGCGTACGCCCTAGCGGGGGGTTCAATGAGCAGTTCTTC.

The chain carries TRBV12-1 and TRBJ2-1; the table's D gene call, TRBD2, was not cross checked with the DNA. TRBV12-1 is labeled a pseudogene. This CDR3 is 20 amino acids long. The CDR3 is CASSFALQRWTSGAPPEQFF. The CDR3 region has the DNA TGTGCCAGCAGCTTTGCCCTGCAGCGGTGGACTAGCGGGGCCCCGCCGGAGCAGTTCTTC.

The chain employs TRBV7-2 and TRBJ2-1; 7 bases line up with TRBD2. CDR1 SGHTA and CDR2 FQGNSA come from the germline V gene. The V gene end was trimmed by 1 base and the J gene end by 5 bases; junction bases not matched to a gene: 8. There are 16 residues in the CDR3. This chain's CDR3 is CASSLGRLAEDNEQFF. In nucleotides, the CDR3 is TGTGCCAGCAGCTTAGGGCGGCTAGCGGAAGACAATGAGCAGTTCTTC.

Here the CDR3 DNA reads TGTGCCATCAGGAAAGCGGGGAGCACCTACAATGAGCAGTTCTTC. Translation: CAIRKAGSTYNEQFF. The chain combines TRBV10-3 with TRBJ2-1; 7 positions match TRBD2. V trimming: 6 bases; J trimming: 2 bases; junction bases outside the gene matches: 7. The CDR3 has 15 residues. CDR1 is ENHRY and CDR2 is SYGVKD in the germline V gene.

The genes are TRBV7-8 and TRBJ1-5; no clear D gene. The V end lost 1 base, the J end lost 2 bases, and 6 bases lay between the germline ends. This CDR3 spans 14 amino acids. Per the germline V gene, CDR1 is SGHVS and CDR2 is FQNEAQ. The CDR3 sequence: CASSLVQGNQPQHF. The CDR3 DNA follows: TGTGCCAGCAGCTTAGTCCAGGGCAATCAGCCCCAGCATTTT.

The chain combines TRBV6-2 or TRBV6-3 with TRBJ1-2; 7 nucleotides line up with TRBD1. The CDR3 spans 14 residues. Germline V CDR1 and CDR2: MNHEY, SVGEGT. V trimming: 2 bases; J trimming: 4 bases; junction bases outside the gene matches: 4. This chain's CDR3 is CASSYHTGVYGYTF. CDR3 bases: TGTGCCAGCAGTTACCACACAGGGGTCTATGGCTACACCTTC.

This clone came up a few times. The V gene is TRBV4-1, the J gene TRBJ2-2; 12 nucleotides align to TRBD2. V trimming: 3 bases; J trimming: 0 bases; junction bases outside the gene matches: 5. Germline V gene lookup returns CDR1 MGHRA and CDR2 YSYEKL. The CDR3 runs to 18 residues. The CDR3, as DNA: TGCGCCAGCAGCCAGTGGGGACTAGCGGGTTCGAACACCGGGGAGCTGTTTTTT. Its protein is CASSQWGLAGSNTGELFF.

The rearrangement uses TRBV9 and TRBJ2-2; D gene ambiguous. The CDR3 covers 11 residues. Trimming left V 4 bases short and J 7 bases short, with 5 bases between. CDR1 is SGDLS, CDR2 YYNGEE, per germline. CDR3 coding DNA: TGTGCCAGCAGCTTCCACGGGGAGCTGTTTTTT. It specifies CASSFHGELFF.

Only one count was recorded for this clone. CDR3 sequence reads: CASSSNGQRNTIYF. CDR3 coding DNA: TGTGCCAGCAGTTCTAACGGACAGAGAAACACCATATATTTT. The chain couples TRBV27 to TRBJ1-3, with a tentative D call TRBD1 (6 bases). The CDR3 covers 14 residues. V shed 4 bases and J shed 5 bases, with 12 bases lying between them. Germline V CDR1 and CDR2: MNHEY, SMNVEV (reference sequence).

This clone was seen only a few times. The V gene is TRBV30, the J gene TRBJ1-1; a possible D gene is TRBD1 (5 bases). Germline V gene lookup returns CDR1 GTSNPN and CDR2 SVGIG (reference sequence). The CDR3 contains 13 residues. V was cut by 5 bases and J by 1 base, with 11 bases left in between. The CDR3 nucleotides are TGTGCCTGGGGGGCTGGTGGGAACACTGAAGCTTTCTTT. It encodes CAWGAGGNTEAFF. Based on the CDR3 plus reference TRBV30 and TRBJ1-1, the full variable domain is SQTIHQWPATLVQPVGSPLSLECTVEGTSNPNLYWYRQAAGRGLQLLFYSVGIGQISSEVPQNLSASRPQDRQFILSSKKLLLSDSGFYLCAWGAGGNTEAFFGQGTRLTVV.

The chain has TRBV12-3 or TRBV12-4 and TRBJ2-5; no clear D. The CDR3 length is 13 residues. Trimming removed 6 bases at V and 3 bases at J, with 11 bases between. CDR3 coding DNA: TGTGCCAGCAGCTCCGGGTTAAAAGAGACCCAGTACTTC. Its protein product is CASSSGLKETQYF.

V usage is TRBV5-5 and J usage is TRBJ1-4, with D maybe TRBD1 (5 bases). V lost 5 bases and J lost 0, with 20 bases in between. The CDR3 is 18 amino acids. Germline V CDR1 and CDR2: SGHKS, YYEKEE (reference sequence). The CDR3 DNA is TGTGCCAGCAGAACTCGGCAGGGTGGGCCTACAACTAATGAAAAACTGTTTTTT. Its protein is CASRTRQGGPTTNEKLFF.

The rearrangement uses TRBV5-6 and TRBJ1-4, with D perhaps TRBD1 (5 bases). In germline, CDR1 is SGHDT, CDR2 YYEEEE. The CDR3 length is 14 residues. The V gene lost 0 bases and the J gene lost 6 bases, with 9 bases spanning the gap. The CDR3 spells CASSLDGGDEKLFF. The CDR3 DNA reads TGTGCCAGCAGCTTGGATGGAGGGGATGAAAAACTGTTTTTT.

The CDR3 loop is CASSYQGTGEYNEQFF. Written as DNA, the CDR3 is TGTGCCAGCAGTTACCAAGGGACAGGAGAATACAATGAGCAGTTCTTC. This chain joins TRBV6-2 or TRBV6-3 and TRBJ2-1, with 8 bases lining up with TRBD1. In germline, CDR1 is MNHEY, CDR2 SVGEGT. V lost 2 bases to trimming and J lost 4 bases; unmatched junction nucleotides: 7. This CDR3 contains 16 residues.

The chain joins TRBV11-2 to TRBJ1-2; TRBD1 agrees at 10 bases. The V gene end was trimmed by 4 bases and the J gene end by 4 bases; junction bases not matched to a gene: 3. The germline gives CDR1 SGHAT, CDR2 FQNNGV. The CDR3 loop spans 14 amino acids. In DNA, the CDR3 is TGTGCCAGCAGCTCGGACAGGGGGGCCTATGGCTACACCTTC. Protein sequence: CASSSDRGAYGYTF.

The J gene is TRBJ2-7, the V gene TRBV11-2; perhaps TRBD1 as D (6 bases). Looked up from germline, CDR1 is SGHAT and CDR2 is FQNNGV. V was cut by 5 bases and J by 0 bases, with 20 bases left in between. There are 17 residues in the CDR3. As DNA, the CDR3 is TGTGCCAGCAGCGGTCGGTACAGGGTTGGGAGCTCCTACGAGCAGTACTTC. As protein: CASSGRYRVGSSYEQYF.

This clone was observed a few times. The chain recombines TRBV5-1 with TRBJ2-7; D possibly corresponds to TRBD1 (6 bases). Per germline, CDR1 SGHRS and CDR2 YFSETQ. The CDR3 runs 14 residues. V lost 4 bases to trimming and J lost 4 bases, with 15 bases between them. This chain's CDR3 is CASSPSGQSYEQYF. As DNA, the CDR3 is TGCGCCAGCAGCCCCTCCGGACAGAGTTACGAGCAGTACTTC.

This rearrangement joins TRBV6-5 to TRBJ2-1; tentative D call: TRBD1 (6 bases). The V gene lost 10 bases and the J gene lost 0 bases, with 13 bases spanning the gap. The germline V gene encodes CDR1 MNHEY and CDR2 SVGAGI. The CDR3 consists of 14 residues. CDR3 amino acids: CATKTGSSYNEQFF. The CDR3 DNA follows: TGTGCCACCAAAACAGGGAGCTCCTACAATGAGCAGTTCTTC.

V and J are TRBV3-1 (or the pseudogene TRBV3-2) and TRBJ1-3, with D possibly TRBD1 on 5 matching bases. The CDR3 has 15 amino acids. CDR1 and CDR2 (germline): LGHDT, YNNKEL (reference sequence). V was shortened by 4 bases and J by 3 bases, with 13 bases between the two germline ends. CDR3 in amino acids: CASSPQRGGGNTIYF. The CDR3 bases are TGTGCCAGCAGCCCTCAACGGGGGGGTGGAAACACCATATATTTT.

The chain recombines TRBV18 with TRBJ2-2; D perhaps matches TRBD1 (5 bases). The CDR3 length is 15 residues. V lost 5 bases, J lost 2 bases, and 12 bases lay in between. The germline gives CDR1 KGHSH, CDR2 LQKENI. CDR3 in amino acids: CASSFQQENTGELFF. CDR3 in DNA: TGTGCCAGCTCATTTCAACAGGAAAACACCGGGGAGCTGTTTTTT.

The chain combines TRBV6-4 with TRBJ2-1, with 14 bases matching TRBD2. Looked up from germline, CDR1 is MRHNA and CDR2 is SNTAGT. This CDR3 has 14 amino acids. Losses at the gene ends were 5 bases for V and 8 bases for J; bases not matched to a gene: 2. Here the CDR3 reads CASSRTSGGYEQFF. CDR3 DNA sequence: TGTGCCAGCAGTCGGACTAGCGGGGGGTATGAGCAGTTCTTC.

The V call is TRBV28, the J call TRBJ2-5; 8 bases fit TRBD1. This CDR3 is 14 amino acids long. The germline gives CDR1 MDHEN, CDR2 SYDVKM. V lost 10 bases and J lost 7; bases outside the gene matches: 14. In DNA form, the CDR3 reads TGTGCCACCTCAGGGGGCTGGGACCAAAGGACCCAGTACTTC. This sequence encodes CATSGGWDQRTQYF.